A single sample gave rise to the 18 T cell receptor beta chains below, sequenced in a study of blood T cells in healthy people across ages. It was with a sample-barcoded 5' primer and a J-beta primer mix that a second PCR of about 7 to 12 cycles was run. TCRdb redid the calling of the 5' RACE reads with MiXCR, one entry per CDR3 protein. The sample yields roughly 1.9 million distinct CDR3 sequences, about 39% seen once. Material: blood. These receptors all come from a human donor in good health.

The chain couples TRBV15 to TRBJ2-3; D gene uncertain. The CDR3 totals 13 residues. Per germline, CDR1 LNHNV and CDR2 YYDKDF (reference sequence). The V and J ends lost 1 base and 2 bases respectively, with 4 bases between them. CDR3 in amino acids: CATSRAYTDTQYF. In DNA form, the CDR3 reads TGTGCCACCAGCAGAGCGTACACAGATACGCAGTATTTT.

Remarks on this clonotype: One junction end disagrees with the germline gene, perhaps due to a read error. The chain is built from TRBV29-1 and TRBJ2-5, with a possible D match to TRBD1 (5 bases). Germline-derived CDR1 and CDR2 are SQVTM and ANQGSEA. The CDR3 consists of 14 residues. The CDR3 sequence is CSVAGHRNQETRYF. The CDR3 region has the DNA TGCAGCGTAGCCGGGCACAGGAACCAAGAGACCCGGTACTTC.

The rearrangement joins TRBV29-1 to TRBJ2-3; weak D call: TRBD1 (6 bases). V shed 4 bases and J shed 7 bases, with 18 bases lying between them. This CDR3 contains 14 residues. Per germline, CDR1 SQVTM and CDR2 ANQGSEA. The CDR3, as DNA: TGCAGCGTTGGAGGCAGGGGTACCGGGTATACGCAGTATTTT. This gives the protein CSVGGRGTGYTQYF.

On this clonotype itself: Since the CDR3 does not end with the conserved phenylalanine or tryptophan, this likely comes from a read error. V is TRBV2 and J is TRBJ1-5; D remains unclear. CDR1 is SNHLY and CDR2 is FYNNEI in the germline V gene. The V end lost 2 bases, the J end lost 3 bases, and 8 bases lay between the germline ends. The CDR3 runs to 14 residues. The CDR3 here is CASSERTPNQPQHV. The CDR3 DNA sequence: TGTGCCAGCAGTGAACGAACACCCAATCAGCCCCAGCATGTT.

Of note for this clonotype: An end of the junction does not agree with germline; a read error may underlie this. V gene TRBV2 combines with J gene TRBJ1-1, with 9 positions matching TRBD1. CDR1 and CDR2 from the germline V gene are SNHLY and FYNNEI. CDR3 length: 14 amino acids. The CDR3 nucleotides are TGTGCCAGCAGTACCCCGGGACAGGGCACTGATGCTTTCTTT. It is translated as CASSTPGQGTDAFF.

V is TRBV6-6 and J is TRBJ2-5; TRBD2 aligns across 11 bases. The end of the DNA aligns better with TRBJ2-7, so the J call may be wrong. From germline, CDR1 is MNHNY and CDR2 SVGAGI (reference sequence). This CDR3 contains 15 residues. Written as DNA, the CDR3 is TGTGCCAGCAGTTACCTAGCGGGGGGATCCGGCGAGCAGTACTTC. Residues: CASSYLAGGSGEQYF.

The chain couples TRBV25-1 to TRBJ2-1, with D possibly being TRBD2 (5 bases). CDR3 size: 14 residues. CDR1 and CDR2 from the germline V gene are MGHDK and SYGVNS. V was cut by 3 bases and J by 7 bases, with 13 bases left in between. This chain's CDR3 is CASSESVGGNEQFF. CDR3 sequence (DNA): TGTGCCAGCAGTGAGTCGGTTGGCGGGAATGAGCAGTTCTTC. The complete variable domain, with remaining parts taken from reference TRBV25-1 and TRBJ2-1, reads EADIYQTPRYLVIGTGKKITLECSQTMGHDKMYWYQQDPGMELHLIHYSYGVNSTEKGDLSSESTVSRIRTEHFPLTLESARPSHTSQYLCASSESVGGNEQFFGPGTRLTVL.

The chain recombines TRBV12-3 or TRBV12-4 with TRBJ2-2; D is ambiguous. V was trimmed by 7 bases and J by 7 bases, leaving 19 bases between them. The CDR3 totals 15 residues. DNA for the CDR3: TGTGCCAGCACCCCCTTTCCCTCCCTTGGCGGGGAGCTGTTTTTT. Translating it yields CASTPFPSLGGELFF.

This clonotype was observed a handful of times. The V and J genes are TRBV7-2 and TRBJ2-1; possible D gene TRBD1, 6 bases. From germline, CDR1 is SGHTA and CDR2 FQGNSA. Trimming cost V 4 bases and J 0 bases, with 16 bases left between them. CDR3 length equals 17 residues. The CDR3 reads CASSSTGYSSSYNEQFF. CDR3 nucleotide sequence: TGTGCCAGCAGCTCTACAGGGTATTCGAGCTCCTACAATGAGCAGTTCTTC.

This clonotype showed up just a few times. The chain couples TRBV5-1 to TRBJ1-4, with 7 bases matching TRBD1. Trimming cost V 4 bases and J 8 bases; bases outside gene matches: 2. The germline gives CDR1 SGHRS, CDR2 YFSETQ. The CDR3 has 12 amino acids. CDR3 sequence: CASSGDSEKLFF. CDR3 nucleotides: TGCGCCAGCAGCGGGGACAGCGAAAAACTGTTTTTT.

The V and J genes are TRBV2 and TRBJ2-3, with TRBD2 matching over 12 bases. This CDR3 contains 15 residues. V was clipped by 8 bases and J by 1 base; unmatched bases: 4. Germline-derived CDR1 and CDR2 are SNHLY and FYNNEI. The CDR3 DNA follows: TGTGCCAGCGGTGGGACTAGCGGGCGCACAGATACGCAGTATTTT. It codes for CASGGTSGRTDTQYF.

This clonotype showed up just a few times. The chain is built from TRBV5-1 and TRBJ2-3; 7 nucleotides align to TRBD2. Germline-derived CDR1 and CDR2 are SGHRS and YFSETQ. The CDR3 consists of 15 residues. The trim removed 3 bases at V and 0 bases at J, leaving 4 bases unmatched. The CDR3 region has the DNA TGCGCCAGCAGCTCAAACGGGGGGAGCACAGATACGCAGTATTTT. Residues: CASSSNGGSTDTQYF.

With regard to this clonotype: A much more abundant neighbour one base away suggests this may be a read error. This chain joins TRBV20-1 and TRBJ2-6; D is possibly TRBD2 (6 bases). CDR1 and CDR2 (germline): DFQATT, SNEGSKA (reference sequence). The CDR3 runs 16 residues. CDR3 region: CSARRGGVSGANVPTF. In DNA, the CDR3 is TGCAGTGCTAGGAGAGGAGGGGTCTCTGGGGCCAACGTCCCGACTTTC.

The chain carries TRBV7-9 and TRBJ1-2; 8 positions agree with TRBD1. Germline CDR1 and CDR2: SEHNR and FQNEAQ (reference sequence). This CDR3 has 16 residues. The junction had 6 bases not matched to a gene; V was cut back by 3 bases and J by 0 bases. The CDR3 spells CASSLGTGIPNYGYTF. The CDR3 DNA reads TGTGCCAGCAGCTTGGGGACAGGTATTCCTAACTATGGCTACACCTTC.

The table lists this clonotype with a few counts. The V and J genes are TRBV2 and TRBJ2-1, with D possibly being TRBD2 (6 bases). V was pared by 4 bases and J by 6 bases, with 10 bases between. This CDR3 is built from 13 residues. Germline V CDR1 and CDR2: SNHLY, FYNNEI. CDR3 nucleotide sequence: TGTGCCAGCAGTGGGGACTCGCGCAATGAGCAGTTCTTC. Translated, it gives CASSGDSRNEQFF.

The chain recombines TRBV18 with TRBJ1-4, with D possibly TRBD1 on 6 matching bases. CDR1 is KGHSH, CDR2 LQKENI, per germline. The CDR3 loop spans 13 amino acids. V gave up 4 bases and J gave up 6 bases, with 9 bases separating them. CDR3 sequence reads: CASSLRGYEKLFF. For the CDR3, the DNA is TGTGCCAGCTCACTCAGGGGCTATGAAAAACTGTTTTTT.

CDR3: CATLSYQGLNTEAFF. The CDR3 DNA is TGTGCCACTTTATCCTACCAAGGACTGAACACTGAAGCTTTCTTT. The chain carries TRBV2 and TRBJ1-1; D is undetermined. Germline lookup yields CDR1 SNHLY and CDR2 FYNNEI. Trimming shortened V by 10 bases and J by 0 bases, and 18 bases separated the two germline ends. The CDR3 runs 15 residues.

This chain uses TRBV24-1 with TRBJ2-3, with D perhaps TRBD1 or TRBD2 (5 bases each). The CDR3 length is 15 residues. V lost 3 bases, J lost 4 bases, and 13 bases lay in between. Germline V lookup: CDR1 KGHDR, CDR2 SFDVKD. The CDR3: CATSDSRGSADTQYF. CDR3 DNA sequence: TGTGCCACCAGTGATAGTCGGGGCTCCGCAGATACGCAGTATTTT.